This is a list of T cell receptor beta chains from one sample in a study of post-analysis software for immune sequencing data. In TCRdb, the PCR reads were re-called with MiXCR into one record per CDR3 protein. In the table there are around 180,000 distinct CDR3 sequences, approximately 30% of which are singletons. The specimen sequenced was blood. The receptors originated from a girl aged 5-17 years with multiple sclerosis. Each CDR3 is given with its conserved first and last residue. A D gene is named only where the DNA matches it firmly. Size is omitted from some rows. Given values are once, few, many or a class for expanded clones.

TRBD2	TRBV6-2/TRBV6-3	NA	TRBJ2-7	CASSFSAGPYNEQYF	TGTGCCAGCAGTTTCTCAGCGGGACCCTACAATGAGCAGTACTTC
TRBD1	TRBV18	few	TRBJ2-5	CASSPRDREETQYF	TGTGCCAGCTCACCGAGGGACAGGGAAGAGACCCAGTACTTC
TRBD1	TRBV6-1	NA	TRBJ1-1	CASRIGQENTEAFF	TGTGCCAGCAGGATAGGACAGGAGAACACTGAAGCTTTCTTT
TRBD1	TRBV29-1	NA	TRBJ1-2	CSVDAEVDREHGYTF	TGCAGCGTTGATGCTGAAGTTGACAGGGAGCATGGCTACACCTTC
TRBD1	TRBV5-1	many	TRBJ1-2	CASSFMGQDYGYTF	TGCGCCAGCAGCTTTATGGGACAGGACTATGGCTACACCTTC
TRBD2	TRBV5-6	many	TRBJ2-1	CASSWTSGIYNEQFF	TGTGCCAGCAGCTGGACTAGCGGGATCTACAATGAGCAGTTCTTC
NA	TRBV7-9	few	TRBJ2-1	CASSLTGLLYYNEQFF	TGTGCCAGCAGCTTAACCGGACTATTGTATTACAATGAGCAGTTCTTC
NA	TRBV5-1	NA	TRBJ2-7	CASSLDTGSSSYNGQYF	TGCGCCAGCAGCTTGGATACAGGATCAAGCTCCTACAATGGGCAGTACTTC
NA	TRBV20-1	NA	TRBJ2-3	CSARRASAEGTQYF	TGCAGTGCTAGGAGGGCTAGCGCAGAGGGTACGCAGTATTTT
NA	TRBV5-1	NA	TRBJ2-2	CASSQGRDGELFF	TGCGCCAGCAGCCAAGGGAGAGACGGGGAGCTGTTTTTT
NA	TRBV4-1	few	TRBJ1-1	CASSQDWGAQGTEAFF	TGCGCCAGCAGCCAAGATTGGGGGGCGCAGGGTACTGAAGCTTTCTTT
NA	TRBV5-1	NA	TRBJ2-7	CASSLTGTSSLGQYF	TGCGCCAGCAGCTTGACCGGGACGTCCTCCTTGGGGCAGTACTTC
NA	TRBV6-5	NA	TRBJ2-7	CATLRVDEQYF	TGTGCCACCCTGCGCGTGGACGAGCAGTACTTC
NA	TRBV28	NA	TRBJ1-2	CASSLRGYLHGYTF	TGTGCCAGCAGCCTCCGGGGGTATCTTCATGGCTACACCTTC
NA	TRBV20-1	NA	TRBJ1-2	CSAHRTAGYGYTF	TGCAGTGCGCACCGGACGGCGGGCTATGGCTACACCTTC
TRBD2	TRBV5-1	many	TRBJ2-7	CASRQYLAGAYEQYF	TGCGCCAGCAGACAATACTTAGCGGGAGCGTACGAGCAGTACTTC
NA	TRBV7-6	NA	TRBJ1-1	CASVRGGRDTEAFF	TGTGCCAGCGTACGGGGGGGGCGGGACACTGAAGCTTTCTTT
TRBD2	TRBV5-1	many	TRBJ2-1	CASSSSLTSGSSNEQFF	TGCGCCAGCAGCTCCTCACTAACTAGCGGCTCCAGCAATGAGCAGTTCTTC
TRBD1	TRBV7-9	few	TRBJ1-4	CASSLPETGDEKLFF	TGTGCCAGCAGCTTACCGGAGACAGGGGATGAAAAACTGTTTTTT
NA	TRBV29-1	many	TRBJ1-2	CSVWTDLNYGYTF	TGCAGCGTATGGACAGATCTTAACTATGGCTACACCTTC
NA	TRBV5-5	many	TRBJ2-3	CASSLRPSLTDTQYF	TGTGCCAGCAGCTTACGGCCCTCCCTCACAGATACGCAGTATTTT
NA	TRBV15	many	TRBJ1-2	CATSSDYGNGYTF	TGTGCCACCAGCAGTGATTACGGTAATGGCTACACCTTC
TRBD1	TRBV5-1	few	TRBJ2-7	CASSIPGQGSEQYF	TGCGCCAGCAGTATCCCGGGACAGGGTTCCGAGCAGTACTTC
NA	TRBV2	NA	TRBJ2-3	CASSAEAFSDAQYF	TGTGCCAGCAGTGCTGAGGCCTTCTCAGATGCGCAGTATTTT
NA	TRBV7-9	few	TRBJ2-1	CASSFRRGASSYNEQFF	TGTGCCAGCAGTTTTAGGAGGGGCGCGAGCTCCTACAATGAGCAGTTCTTC
NA	TRBV7-9	few	TRBJ2-7	CASSFPGQASESGQYF	TGTGCCAGCAGCTTCCCCGGACAGGCTAGCGAATCAGGACAGTACTTC
TRBD1	TRBV18	NA	TRBJ1-6	CASSPEGQGGSPLHF	TGTGCCAGCTCACCGGAGGGACAGGGTGGGTCACCCCTCCACTTT
NA	TRBV10-3	many	TRBJ2-1	CAISLSDSYNEQFF	TGTGCCATCAGCCTATCGGACTCCTACAATGAGCAGTTCTTC
NA	TRBV20-1	NA	TRBJ1-3	CSARLGAGGNTIYF	TGCAGTGCTAGGTTGGGGGCAGGCGGAAACACCATATATTTT